These 2 T cell receptor beta chains share one sample of origin, sequenced in a study of T-cell memory formation after mild COVID-19. TCRdb ran MiXCR on the 5' RACE reads and lists one entry per CDR3 protein. The table has almost 350,000 distinct CDR3 sequences, around 20% seen once. The sequencing sample was made of PBMCs or a T cell subset sorted from them (not recorded which). The receptors derive from a young man who had mild COVID-19 (a few samples of this study predate the infection). Cell type and time point are not known.

V gene TRBV6-2 or TRBV6-3 combines with J gene TRBJ2-2; D perhaps matches TRBD1 (6 bases). The CDR3 is 16 amino acids. Germline CDR1 is MNHEY and CDR2 is SVGEGT. V was clipped by 5 bases and J by 2 bases, with 15 bases between them. The CDR3 loop is CASSNSWGPNTGELFF. CDR3 coding DNA: TGTGCCAGCAGTAATAGCTGGGGGCCAAACACCGGGGAGCTGTTTTTT.

This clonotype was detected only a few times. This sequence joins TRBV6-5 and TRBJ1-1; D ambiguous. The CDR3 loop spans 16 amino acids. Germline V gene lookup returns CDR1 MNHEY and CDR2 SVGAGI. Trimming left V 5 bases short and J 1 base short, with 17 bases between. CDR3 in DNA: TGTGCCAGCAGTCAAGGACCGACGCCTCCGAACACTGAAGCTTTCTTT. Protein product: CASSQGPTPPNTEAFF.